The 30 T cell receptor beta chains below come from one sample, sequenced in a study of early T cells in non-severe SARS-CoV-2 infection. TCRdb ran MiXCR on the 5' RACE reads and lists one entry per CDR3 protein. The repertoire has some 57,000 distinct CDR3 sequences, 9.3% of them found once; the top ten carry less than 25%. The sequenced sample consisted of whole blood. These receptors came from an adult who was a healthcare worker with PCR-confirmed SARS-CoV-2 infection or an uninfected control (not recorded which).

This clonotype was seen many times. This chain links TRBV7-7 with TRBJ1-2; 7 bases line up with TRBD1. There are 16 residues in the CDR3. The germline gives CDR1 SSHAT, CDR2 FNYEAQ (reference sequence). V lost 5 bases, J lost 2 bases, and 11 bases stayed unmatched. The CDR3, as DNA: TGTGCCAGCAGCGTCCGGGACAGTCCCTACAACTATGGCTACACCTTC. This translates into CASSVRDSPYNYGYTF.

This clonotype has at least ten counts. This chain uses TRBV3-1 with TRBJ1-1, with D unclear. Per germline, CDR1 LGHDT and CDR2 YNNKEL (reference sequence). Trimming left V 3 bases short and J 1 base short, with 9 bases between. The CDR3 has 14 amino acids. The CDR3 reads CASSHTNKNTEAFF. CDR3 DNA: TGTGCCAGCAGCCACACAAACAAGAACACTGAAGCTTTCTTT.

This clonotype was detected many times. The chain employs TRBV29-1 and TRBJ1-2, with D possibly matching TRBD1 (6 bases). Germline lookup yields CDR1 SQVTM and CDR2 ANQGSEA. The CDR3 spans 14 residues. V was cut by 0 bases and J by 5 bases, with 13 bases left in between. CDR3 nucleotides: TGCAGCGTTGAAGAGGGGGGCAGGGAGTATGGCTACACCTTC. It is translated as CSVEEGGREYGYTF.

The chain combines TRBV6-1 with TRBJ1-3; D is unresolved. V was clipped by 8 bases and J by 4 bases, with 6 bases between them. The CDR3 has 11 amino acids. CDR1 and CDR2 from the germline V gene are MNHNS and SASEGT. This chain's CDR3 is CASAIGNTIYF. The CDR3 DNA reads as TGTGCCAGCGCCATCGGAAACACCATATATTTT.

This clonotype has a count of ten or more. V is TRBV19 and J is TRBJ2-3; D is unclear. CDR1 is LNHDA and CDR2 is SQIVND in the germline V gene (reference sequence). This CDR3 comprises 13 residues. V was trimmed by 5 bases and J by 4 bases, leaving 10 bases between them. In DNA form, the CDR3 reads TGTGCCAGTAGTCTCGGGCTGGCAGATACGCAGTATTTT. Translating gives CASSLGLADTQYF.

This clonotype was seen many times. Here the CDR3 reads CASSLGRRVAGWNEQFF. The DNA of the CDR3 is TGTGCCAGCAGTTTAGGGCGCCGGGTAGCGGGGTGGAATGAGCAGTTCTTC. The chain joins TRBV12-3 or TRBV12-4 to TRBJ2-1; 8 nucleotides match TRBD2. The CDR3 is 17 residues long. After removal of 1 base from V and 7 bases from J, the junction contained 12 bases not matched to a gene.

Only a few counts were recorded for this clonotype. The V gene is TRBV5-5, the J gene TRBJ2-2, with TRBD2 as a possible D gene (6 bases). V lost 4 bases, J lost 5 bases, and 12 bases lay in between. Germline lookup yields CDR1 SGHKS and CDR2 YYEKEE (reference sequence). This CDR3 contains 14 residues. The CDR3 spells CASSPAGTTGELFF. For the CDR3, the DNA is TGTGCCAGCAGCCCGGCGGGGACGACCGGGGAGCTGTTTTTT. Together with reference TRBV5-5 and TRBJ2-2, the CDR3 gives the full variable domain: DAGVTQSPTHLIKTRGQQVTLRCSPISGHKSVSWYQQVLGQGPQFIFQYYEKEERGRGNFPDRFSARQFPNYSSELNVNALLLGDSALYLCASSPAGTTGELFFGEGSRLTVL.

The CDR3 DNA reads as TGTGCCAGCGAGTTAGGCATCGACAATGAGCAGTTCTTC. Translating gives CASELGIDNEQFF. This chain joins TRBV12-3 or TRBV12-4 and TRBJ2-1; D not certain. The CDR3 extends over 13 amino acids. V lost 8 bases, J lost 5 bases, and 13 bases lay in between.

This chain joins TRBV19 and TRBJ2-7; D is possibly TRBD1 or TRBD2 (6 bases each). The CDR3 length is 14 residues. Per germline, CDR1 LNHDA and CDR2 SQIVND (reference sequence). V dropped 5 bases and J dropped 6 bases, with 17 bases sitting between them. The CDR3 loop reads CASSPQMGGREQYF. The CDR3 DNA reads TGTGCCAGTAGTCCTCAGATGGGGGGCCGCGAGCAGTACTTC.

V gene TRBV6-6 combines with J gene TRBJ1-5; possible D gene TRBD1, 5 bases. Germline assignment: CDR1 MNHNY and CDR2 SVGAGI (reference sequence). This CDR3 spans 15 amino acids. The germline V and J ends were trimmed by 6 bases and 3 bases, with 15 bases remaining between them. Written as DNA, the CDR3 is TGTGCCAGCAGGAGAACACAGGCTATCAATCAGCCCCAGCATTTT. It is translated as CASRRTQAINQPQHF.

The chain is built from TRBV5-1 and TRBJ1-6; 7 positions match TRBD1. In germline, CDR1 is SGHRS, CDR2 YFSETQ. Trimming took 4 bases from V and 6 from J; bases not matched to a gene: 7. CDR3 length: 15 residues. In DNA form, the CDR3 reads TGCGCCAGCAGCGAGGGACAGCTCGGTAATTCACCCCTCCACTTT. It translates to CASSEGQLGNSPLHF. The whole variable domain, remainder taken from reference TRBV5-1 and TRBJ1-6, is KAGVTQTPRYLIKTRGQQVTLSCSPISGHRSVSWYQQTPGQGLQFLFEYFSETQRNKGNFPGRFSGRQFSNSRSEMNVSTLELGDSALYLCASSEGQLGNSPLHFGNGTRLTVT.

A few counts support this clonotype. The CDR3 here is CSARESAKNIQYF. CDR3 DNA sequence: TGCAGTGCTAGAGAGTCCGCCAAAAACATTCAGTACTTC. The rearrangement uses TRBV20-1 and TRBJ2-4; D remains ambiguous. The CDR3 contains 13 residues. The germline V gene encodes CDR1 DFQATT and CDR2 SNEGSKA (reference sequence). Trimming shortened V by 0 bases and J by 1 base, and 4 bases separated the two germline ends.

This clonotype has a handful of counts. The chain is built from TRBV20-1 and TRBJ2-3, with D perhaps matching TRBD1 (8 bases). CDR3 length: 15 residues. The germline V and J ends were trimmed by 3 bases and 4 bases, with 17 bases remaining between them. Germline assignment: CDR1 DFQATT and CDR2 SNEGSKA (reference sequence). The CDR3 reads CSASGDRGGADTQYF. CDR3 coding DNA: TGCAGTGCTAGCGGTGACAGGGGAGGGGCAGATACGCAGTATTTT.

The chain is built from TRBV30 and TRBJ1-6, with D possibly being TRBD1 (5 bases). The V and J ends lost 2 bases and 8 bases respectively, with 16 bases between them. Germline CDR1 is GTSNPN and CDR2 is SVGIG (reference sequence). The CDR3 consists of 15 residues. The CDR3: CAWSPPGPWDSPLHF. DNA of the CDR3: TGTGCCTGGAGTCCGCCGGGACCCTGGGATTCACCCCTCCACTTT.

This clonotype was picked up many times. The chain has TRBV7-8 and TRBJ2-2; D ambiguous. Trimming pared 1 base from V and 2 bases from J, leaving 8 bases between. The CDR3 covers 15 residues. Germline V gene data show CDR1 as SGHVS and CDR2 as FQNEAQ. Written as DNA, the CDR3 is TGTGCCAGCAGCTTAGGCCCCCGCAACACCGGGGAGCTGTTTTTT. Protein product: CASSLGPRNTGELFF.

V usage is TRBV12-3 or TRBV12-4 and J usage is TRBJ2-3, with 9 bases that match TRBD2. V lost 3 bases to trimming and J lost 1 base; unmatched junction nucleotides: 2. The CDR3 has 15 residues. This CDR3 reads CASSLASGGTDTQYF. In DNA form, the CDR3 reads TGTGCCAGCAGTTTGGCTAGCGGGGGCACAGATACGCAGTATTTT.

This clonotype has a handful of counts. The gene calls are TRBV12-3 or TRBV12-4 and TRBJ2-6; TRBD1 matches at 7 bases. V lost 6 bases to trimming and J lost 2 bases; unmatched junction nucleotides: 4. This CDR3 has 15 amino acids. CDR3: CASRATGTGANVLTF. The CDR3 nucleotides are TGTGCCAGCAGGGCGACAGGGACTGGGGCCAACGTCCTGACTTTC.

The chain joins TRBV12-3 or TRBV12-4 to TRBJ2-5; 8 nucleotides line up with TRBD2. The V and J ends lost 3 bases and 1 base, in that order; junction bases with no gene match: 1. CDR3 size: 14 residues. As DNA, the CDR3 is TGTGCCAGCAGTTTGGCGGGGGGCCAAGAGACCCAGTACTTC. Encoded protein: CASSLAGGQETQYF.

This clonotype was seen more than once but under ten times. V usage is TRBV2 and J usage is TRBJ2-2, with D tentatively TRBD1 (5 bases). Trimming removed 5 bases from V and 5 bases from J, with 12 bases in between. Germline-derived CDR1 and CDR2 are SNHLY and FYNNEI. The CDR3 is 14 residues long. CDR3 amino acids: CASSIDRFTGELFF. The CDR3 nucleotides are TGTGCCAGCAGTATTGACAGATTTACCGGGGAGCTGTTTTTT. Using reference TRBV2 and TRBJ2-2 for the parts outside the CDR3, the full variable domain is EPEVTQTPSHQVTQMGQEVILRCVPISNHLYFYWYRQILGQKVEFLVSFYNNEISEKSEIFDDQFSVERPDGSNFTLKIRSTKLEDSAMYFCASSIDRFTGELFFGEGSRLTVL.

Here the CDR3 reads CASSQGASVETQYF. CDR3 sequence (DNA): TGTGCCAGCAGCCAAGGAGCTAGCGTAGAGACCCAGTACTTC. The chain combines TRBV4-2 with TRBJ2-5; the D gene is possibly TRBD2 (6 bases). V was clipped by 1 base and J by 4 bases, with 10 bases between them. This CDR3 is 14 amino acids long. CDR1 is LGHNA and CDR2 is YNFKEQ in the germline V gene.

In this sample, this clonotype turned up many times. V usage is TRBV7-8 and J usage is TRBJ2-1; 10 positions match TRBD2. The V segment lost 4 bases and the J segment 7 bases; nucleotides outside the gene matches: 10. This CDR3 is 16 amino acids long. Germline CDR1 is SGHVS and CDR2 is FQNEAQ. The chain's CDR3 is CASSSQRGGFENEQFF. The CDR3 region has the DNA TGTGCCAGCAGCTCCCAGCGGGGGGGCTTCGAGAATGAGCAGTTCTTC.

The rearrangement links TRBV30 to TRBJ2-1, with D hard to call. In germline, CDR1 is GTSNPN, CDR2 SVGIG (reference sequence). V was pared by 4 bases and J by 0 bases, with 7 bases between. CDR3 length equals 13 residues. CDR3 bases: TGTGCCTGGAACCCCAGCTCCTACAATGAGCAGTTCTTC. Translation gives CAWNPSSYNEQFF. Complete variable domain (other parts from reference TRBV30 and TRBJ2-1): SQTIHQWPATLVQPVGSPLSLECTVEGTSNPNLYWYRQAAGRGLQLLFYSVGIGQISSEVPQNLSASRPQDRQFILSSKKLLLSDSGFYLCAWNPSSYNEQFFGPGTRLTVL.

This clonotype was seen at least ten times. This chain uses TRBV13 with TRBJ1-6; D may be TRBD1 (5 bases). The V end was cut by 1 base, the J end by 8 bases, with 12 bases between. Germline CDR1 and CDR2: PRHDT and FYEKMQ (reference sequence). The CDR3 is made up of 15 amino acids. The CDR3 DNA sequence: TGTGCCAGCAGCTTAGTTCGGGGGAGGGATTCACCCCTCCACTTT. Encoded protein: CASSLVRGRDSPLHF.

This clonotype was seen at least ten times. V and J are TRBV5-5 and TRBJ1-6; no clear D gene. Trimming took 0 bases from V and 10 from J, leaving 14 bases between them. Germline V gene sequence: CDR1 SGHKS, CDR2 YYEKEE (reference sequence). This CDR3 is 15 amino acids long. The CDR3 is CASSLASRVGSPLHF. The CDR3 nucleotides are TGTGCCAGCAGCTTGGCTAGCCGGGTCGGGTCACCCCTCCACTTT.

The V call is TRBV10-3, the J call TRBJ1-5; D is uncertain. The CDR3 loop spans 12 amino acids. V lost 3 bases to trimming and J lost 5 bases, with 5 bases between them. CDR1 and CDR2 (germline): ENHRY, SYGVKD. The CDR3 protein is CAISDQDQPQHF. In nucleotides, the CDR3 is TGTGCCATCAGTGATCAGGATCAGCCCCAGCATTTT.

The sample holds many counts of this clonotype. This chain links TRBV27 with TRBJ1-2; no definite D call. The CDR3 totals 13 residues. V was clipped by 2 bases and J by 2 bases, with 6 bases between them. Germline assignment: CDR1 MNHEY and CDR2 SMNVEV (reference sequence). The CDR3 bases are TGTGCCAGCAGTTTAAGGGCAAACTATGGCTACACCTTC. Translation gives CASSLRANYGYTF.

This clonotype was seen more than once but under ten times. The J gene is TRBJ2-7, the V gene TRBV7-9; D not resolved. The CDR3 is made up of 13 amino acids. Germline V CDR1 and CDR2: SEHNR, FQNEAQ (reference sequence). Trimming removed 3 bases at V and 3 bases at J, with 9 bases between. The CDR3 DNA reads as TGTGCCAGCAGCTTTCAAGGGAACTACGAGCAGTACTTC. It specifies CASSFQGNYEQYF.

The chain employs TRBV25-1 and TRBJ2-7; D remains unclear. The CDR3 is 12 residues long. CDR1 and CDR2 (germline): MGHDK, SYGVNS. With 10 bases removed from V and 7 bases from J, the gap between germline ends came to 17 bases. The CDR3 spells CATAKLGQEQYF. The CDR3 DNA reads TGTGCCACCGCCAAGTTGGGTCAGGAGCAGTACTTC.

This clonotype was counted only a few times. This chain joins TRBV7-2 and TRBJ2-7; D is unclear. The CDR3 runs to 13 residues. Germline loops: CDR1 SGHTA, CDR2 FQGNSA. V lost 6 bases, J lost 2 bases, and 11 bases lay in between. CDR3 in amino acids: CASSNRLAYEQYF. DNA for the CDR3: TGTGCCAGCAGTAACCGCCTTGCCTACGAGCAGTACTTC.

The V call is TRBV9, the J call TRBJ1-3, with D unclear. Trimming left V 7 bases short and J 4 bases short, with 15 bases between. The germline CDR1 and CDR2 sequences are SGDLS and YYNGEE. The CDR3 loop spans 14 amino acids. CDR3 loop: CASGGVISGNTIYF. Written as DNA, the CDR3 is TGTGCCAGCGGAGGAGTCATCTCGGGAAACACCATATATTTT.